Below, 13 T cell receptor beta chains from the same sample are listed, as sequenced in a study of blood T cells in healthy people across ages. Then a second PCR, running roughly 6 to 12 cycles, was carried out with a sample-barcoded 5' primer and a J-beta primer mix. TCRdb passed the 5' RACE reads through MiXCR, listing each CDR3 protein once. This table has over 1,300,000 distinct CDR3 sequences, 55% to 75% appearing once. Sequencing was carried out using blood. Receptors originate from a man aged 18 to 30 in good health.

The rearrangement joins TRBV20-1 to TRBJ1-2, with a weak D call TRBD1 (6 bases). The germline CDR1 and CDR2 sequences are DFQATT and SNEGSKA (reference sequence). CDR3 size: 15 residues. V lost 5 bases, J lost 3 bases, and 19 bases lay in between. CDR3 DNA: TGCAGTGCTCCCAACGTCGGGGGGCAGGACTATGGCTACACCTTC. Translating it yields CSAPNVGGQDYGYTF.

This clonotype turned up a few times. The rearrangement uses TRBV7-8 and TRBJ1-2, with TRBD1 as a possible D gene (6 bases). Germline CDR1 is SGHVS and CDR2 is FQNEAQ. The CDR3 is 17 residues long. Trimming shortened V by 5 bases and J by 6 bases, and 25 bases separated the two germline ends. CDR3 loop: CASSPHGGTGGFNGYTF. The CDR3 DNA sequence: TGTGCCAGCAGCCCCCATGGAGGGACGGGGGGCTTCAATGGCTACACCTTC.

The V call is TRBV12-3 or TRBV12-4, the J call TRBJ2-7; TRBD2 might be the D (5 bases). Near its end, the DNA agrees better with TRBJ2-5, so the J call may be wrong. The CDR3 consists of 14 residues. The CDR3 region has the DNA TGTGCCAGCAGAGATACTAGTCGCGCGGAGACCCAGTACTTC. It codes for CASRDTSRAETQYF.

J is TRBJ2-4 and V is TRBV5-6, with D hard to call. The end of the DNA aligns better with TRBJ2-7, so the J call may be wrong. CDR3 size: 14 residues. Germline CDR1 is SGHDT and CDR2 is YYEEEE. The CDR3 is CASSLQVGIYEQYF. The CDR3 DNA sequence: TGTGCCAGCAGCTTGCAGGTCGGTATCTACGAGCAGTACTTC.

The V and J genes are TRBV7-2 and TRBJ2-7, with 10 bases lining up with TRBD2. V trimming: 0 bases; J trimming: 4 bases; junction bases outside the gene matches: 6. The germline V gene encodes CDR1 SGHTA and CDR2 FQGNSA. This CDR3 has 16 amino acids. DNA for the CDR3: TGTGCCAGCAGCTTAGCTGCTAGCGGGGGAGTGTACGAGCAGTACTTC. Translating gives CASSLAASGGVYEQYF.

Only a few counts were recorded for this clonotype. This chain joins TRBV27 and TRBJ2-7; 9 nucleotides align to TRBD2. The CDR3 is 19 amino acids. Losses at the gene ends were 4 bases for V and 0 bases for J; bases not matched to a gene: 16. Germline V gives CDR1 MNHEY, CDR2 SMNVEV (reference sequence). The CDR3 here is CASSSRDRTKRGASYEQYF. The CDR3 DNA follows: TGTGCCAGCAGTTCCCGGGACAGAACGAAGCGGGGGGCCTCCTACGAGCAGTACTTC.

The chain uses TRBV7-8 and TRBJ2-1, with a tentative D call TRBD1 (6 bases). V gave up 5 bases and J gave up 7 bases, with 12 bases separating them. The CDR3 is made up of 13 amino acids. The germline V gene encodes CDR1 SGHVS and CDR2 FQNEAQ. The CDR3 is CASSGTQGNEQFF. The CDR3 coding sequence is TGTGCCAGCAGCGGTACTCAGGGGAATGAGCAGTTCTTC.

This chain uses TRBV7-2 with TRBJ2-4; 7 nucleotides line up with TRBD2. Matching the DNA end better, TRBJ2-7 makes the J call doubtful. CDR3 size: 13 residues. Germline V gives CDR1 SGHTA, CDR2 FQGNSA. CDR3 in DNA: TGTGCCAGCAGCTTAAGGCGGGAGTACGAGCAGTACTTC. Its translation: CASSLRREYEQYF.

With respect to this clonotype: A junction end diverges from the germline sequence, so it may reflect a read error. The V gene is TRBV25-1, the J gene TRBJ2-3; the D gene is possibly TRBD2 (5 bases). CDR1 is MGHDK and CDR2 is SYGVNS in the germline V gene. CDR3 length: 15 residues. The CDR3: CASSEYGGGTDTQYF. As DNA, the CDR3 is TGTGCCAGCAGTGAATATGGCGGAGGCACGGATACGCAGTATTTT. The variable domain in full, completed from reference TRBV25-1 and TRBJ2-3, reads EADIYQTPRYLVIGTGKKITLECSQTMGHDKMYWYQQDPGMELHLIHYSYGVNSTEKGDLSSESTVSRIRTEHFPLTLESARPSHTSQYLCASSEYGGGTDTQYFGPGTRLTVL.

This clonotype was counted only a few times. The CDR3 loop is CSVLGLANNYEQYF. The CDR3 nucleotides are TGCAGCGTGTTGGGACTAGCGAACAACTACGAGCAGTACTTC. This rearrangement joins TRBV29-1 to TRBJ2-7, with 10 bases identical to TRBD2. The J segment lost 3 bases and the V segment lost 6 bases, leaving 8 bases of the junction unmatched. The CDR3 is 14 amino acids. Germline V CDR1 and CDR2: SQVTM, ANQGSEA.

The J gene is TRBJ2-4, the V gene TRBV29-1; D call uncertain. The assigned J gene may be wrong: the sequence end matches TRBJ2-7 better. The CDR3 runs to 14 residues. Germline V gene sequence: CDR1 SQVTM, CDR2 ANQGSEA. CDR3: CSVYSRPHYYEQYF. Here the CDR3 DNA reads TGCAGCGTCTACAGTAGACCACACTACTACGAGCAGTACTTC.

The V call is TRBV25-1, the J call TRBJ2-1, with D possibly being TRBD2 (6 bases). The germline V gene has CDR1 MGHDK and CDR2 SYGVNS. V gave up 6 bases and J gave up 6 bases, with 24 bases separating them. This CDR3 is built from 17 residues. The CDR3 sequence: CASSPSAGRSQPNEQFF. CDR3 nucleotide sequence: TGTGCCAGCAGCCCCTCGGCGGGAAGAAGCCAGCCCAATGAGCAGTTCTTC.

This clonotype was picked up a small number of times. The CDR3 sequence is CASSQDRGDGYQETQYF. Here the CDR3 DNA reads TGCGCCAGCAGCCAAGATAGGGGTGACGGGTACCAAGAGACCCAGTACTTC. The chain couples TRBV4-1 to TRBJ2-5, with D maybe TRBD1 (5 bases). CDR3 length equals 17 residues. V was pared by 0 bases and J by 0 bases, with 14 bases between. Germline loops: CDR1 MGHRA, CDR2 YSYEKL.